Listed here are 22 T cell receptor beta chains from one sample, sequenced in a study of T cells in Graves' hyperthyroidism and ophthalmopathy. What was amplified from RNA transcripts were TCR beta CDR3 regions. Primed by the HTBI set, a first-round RT-PCR was run on the TCR CDR3. TCRdb fed the multiplex PCR reads into MiXCR, producing one record per CDR3 protein. The data show about 520,000 distinct CDR3 sequences, with roughly 24% seen just once and around 11% held by the top ten. Source material: blood. The receptor set was obtained from a woman aged 30 to 39 with Graves' ophthalmopathy.

This clonotype was recorded many times. This sequence joins TRBV20-1 and TRBJ2-7; TRBD1 matches at 7 bases. With 1 base clipped from V and 4 bases from J, the junction kept 4 bases outside the gene matches. The CDR3 is 13 amino acids. Germline loops: CDR1 DFQATT, CDR2 SNEGSKA (reference sequence). In nucleotides, the CDR3 is TGCAGTGCTAGAGGGGACAGTGGTTACGAGCAGTACTTC. Protein: CSARGDSGYEQYF.

This clonotype showed up many times. The chain employs TRBV29-1 and TRBJ1-1; TRBD1 is a possible D gene (6 bases). From germline, CDR1 is SQVTM and CDR2 ANQGSEA. This CDR3 has 13 residues. Trimming shortened V by 5 bases and J by 5 bases, and 15 bases separated the two germline ends. Here the CDR3 reads CSVPGAMGTEAFF. The CDR3 DNA reads as TGCAGCGTTCCAGGGGCGATGGGTACTGAAGCTTTCTTT. The whole variable domain, remainder taken from reference TRBV29-1 and TRBJ1-1, is SAVISQKPSRDICQRGTSLTIQCQVDSQVTMMFWYRQQPGQSLTLIATANQGSEATYESGFVIDKFPISRPNLTFSTLTVSNMSPEDSSIYLCSVPGAMGTEAFFGQGTRLTVV.

This clonotype was detected ten times or more. The chain recombines TRBV6-1 with TRBJ2-5, with D possibly TRBD2 on 6 matching bases. Per the germline V gene, CDR1 is MNHNS and CDR2 is SASEGT. The CDR3 runs 15 residues. Between the trimmed V and J ends, which lost 0 bases and 0 bases, there was a span of 8 bases. CDR3 in DNA: TGTGCCAGCAGTGAAGCGGGGGGAAACCAAGAGACCCAGTACTTC. Its translation: CASSEAGGNQETQYF.

V is TRBV4-2 and J is TRBJ1-2, with a weak D call TRBD1 (5 bases). This CDR3 has 15 amino acids. Trimming removed 0 bases from V and 4 bases from J, with 12 bases in between. In germline, CDR1 is LGHNA, CDR2 YNFKEQ. In nucleotides, the CDR3 is TGTGCCAGCAGCCAAGACGAGCAGGGCGCCTATGGCTACACCTTC. It codes for CASSQDEQGAYGYTF.

In this sample, this clonotype turned up many times. J is TRBJ1-1 and V is TRBV6-1; no definite D call. The CDR3 length is 10 residues. The germline CDR1 and CDR2 sequences are MNHNS and SASEGT. V shed 9 bases and J shed 7 bases, with 9 bases lying between them. Here the CDR3 reads CASFRGEAFF. DNA for the CDR3: TGTGCCAGTTTTCGGGGTGAAGCTTTCTTT.

The chain is built from TRBV28 and TRBJ2-7; D not resolved. V shed 3 bases and J shed 0 bases, with 15 bases lying between them. This CDR3 is built from 16 residues. From germline, CDR1 is MDHEN and CDR2 SYDVKM. CDR3 DNA: TGTGCCAGCAGTTTGAGGAGCCGCCTAAGCTCCTACGAGCAGTACTTC. The encoded protein is CASSLRSRLSSYEQYF.

This clonotype was counted between two and nine times. CDR3 in amino acids: CASSPWTQSYEQYF. The DNA of the CDR3 is TGTGCCAGCAGTCCCTGGACCCAATCCTACGAGCAGTACTTC. The rearrangement uses TRBV27 and TRBJ2-7; D is uncertain. The CDR3 loop spans 14 amino acids. Germline V gene lookup returns CDR1 MNHEY and CDR2 SMNVEV (reference sequence). The V gene lost 5 bases and the J gene lost 1 base, with 12 bases spanning the gap.

This clonotype has only a few counts. This sequence joins TRBV10-3 and TRBJ1-1; TRBD1 matches 10 bases. Germline loops: CDR1 ENHRY, CDR2 SYGVKD. V shed 5 bases and J 5 bases; nucleotides not matched to a gene: 11. The CDR3 is 16 amino acids. The CDR3 region has the DNA TGTGCCATCAGTCCCAACCGGGACAGGGGAACGACTGAAGCTTTCTTT. Encoded protein: CAISPNRDRGTTEAFF.

In its sample, this clonotype was seen many times. V is TRBV2 and J is TRBJ2-5; D is possibly TRBD2 (6 bases). Germline lookup yields CDR1 SNHLY and CDR2 FYNNEI. The CDR3 sequence is 13 residues long. V was trimmed by 10 bases and J by 3 bases, leaving 15 bases between them. The CDR3 sequence is CAIRLVAKETQYF. CDR3 in DNA: TGTGCCATAAGACTAGTTGCAAAAGAGACCCAGTACTTC. The variable domain in full, with the rest retrieved from reference TRBV2 and TRBJ2-5, is EPEVTQTPSHQVTQMGQEVILRCVPISNHLYFYWYRQILGQKVEFLVSFYNNEISEKSEIFDDQFSVERPDGSNFTLKIRSTKLEDSAMYFCAIRLVAKETQYFGPGTRLLVL.

The sample holds many counts of this clonotype. The J gene is TRBJ1-5, the V gene TRBV12-5, with D hard to call. V was trimmed by 6 bases and J by 9 bases, leaving 12 bases between them. The CDR3 extends over 12 amino acids. Germline CDR1 LGHNT, CDR2 FRNRAP. Here the CDR3 DNA reads TGTGCTAGTGGATTTGGGGATTCGCCCCAGCATTTT. Protein sequence: CASGFGDSPQHF.

This clonotype was detected many times. This chain joins TRBV6-2 or TRBV6-3 and TRBJ2-7, with 9 bases identical to TRBD1. V dropped 0 bases and J dropped 5; count of bases not matched to a gene: 20. The CDR3 loop spans 20 amino acids. Germline V gene data show CDR1 as MNHEY and CDR2 as SVGEGT. Here the CDR3 reads CASSYSIFRTGSGQGDEQYF. CDR3 DNA: TGTGCCAGCAGTTACTCGATTTTCCGGACCGGTTCGGGACAGGGAGACGAGCAGTACTTC.

V is TRBV18 and J is TRBJ1-1; D call uncertain. CDR3 length: 15 residues. Germline lookup yields CDR1 KGHSH and CDR2 LQKENI. V shed 6 bases and J shed 0 bases, with 14 bases lying between them. CDR3 sequence reads: CASSRMAELNTEAFF. In DNA form, the CDR3 reads TGTGCCAGCTCCCGAATGGCCGAGTTGAACACTGAAGCTTTCTTT.

The rearrangement joins TRBV5-1 to TRBJ2-7, with a tentative D call TRBD1 (5 bases). The CDR3 consists of 15 residues. Trimming took off 0 bases at V and 3 bases at J, with 13 bases between the two ends. The germline CDR1 and CDR2 sequences are SGHRS and YFSETQ. This chain's CDR3 is CASSLEGLRGYEQYF. CDR3 nucleotide sequence: TGCGCCAGCAGCTTGGAAGGCCTAAGGGGCTACGAGCAGTACTTC. The full variable domain, with the rest looked up from reference TRBV5-1 and TRBJ2-7, is KAGVTQTPRYLIKTRGQQVTLSCSPISGHRSVSWYQQTPGQGLQFLFEYFSETQRNKGNFPGRFSGRQFSNSRSEMNVSTLELGDSALYLCASSLEGLRGYEQYFGPGTRLTVT.

This clonotype came up many times. In DNA form, the CDR3 reads TGTGCCAGCAGTAACTACAGGGCCGGGGAGCTGTTTTTT. Its protein is CASSNYRAGELFF. The chain carries TRBV12-3 or TRBV12-4 and TRBJ2-2, with TRBD1 as a possible D gene (6 bases). V lost 5 bases and J lost 6, with 10 bases in between. The CDR3 length is 13 residues.

This sequence joins TRBV3-1 and TRBJ1-1; the D gene is possibly TRBD1 (5 bases). CDR1 and CDR2 (germline): LGHDT, YNNKEL (reference sequence). V was trimmed by 4 bases and J by 1 base, leaving 16 bases between them. This CDR3 region has 16 residues. The CDR3 here is CASSPGGGAKNTEAFF. CDR3 bases: TGTGCCAGCAGCCCCGGTGGAGGGGCGAAGAACACTGAAGCTTTCTTT.

This clonotype has a count of ten or more. This sequence joins TRBV6-5 and TRBJ1-1; TRBD1 is a possible D gene (5 bases). Trimming cost V 2 bases and J 5 bases, with 12 bases left between them. The CDR3 is 14 residues long. CDR1 is MNHEY and CDR2 is SVGAGI in the germline V gene. CDR3 region: CASSYRDGRTEAFF. The CDR3 nucleotides read TGTGCCAGCAGTTACCGGGACGGTCGGACTGAAGCTTTCTTT.

This clonotype was seen ten or more times. The chain employs TRBV11-2 and TRBJ1-2; a possible D gene is TRBD1 (6 bases). The CDR3 is 15 amino acids. Germline V gives CDR1 SGHAT, CDR2 FQNNGV. The V gene lost 0 bases and the J gene lost 4 bases, with 12 bases spanning the gap. This CDR3 reads CASSLDLGAVYGYTF. The CDR3 DNA is TGTGCCAGCAGCTTAGATCTGGGGGCAGTCTATGGCTACACCTTC.

To note about this clonotype: One end of the junction fails to match germline, which may point to a read error. The rearrangement joins TRBV15 to TRBJ1-1, with TRBD1 identical over 7 bases. Germline CDR1 LNHNV, CDR2 YYDKDF (reference sequence). The CDR3 is 14 residues long. CDR3: CATSRADRATEACF. As DNA, the CDR3 is TGTGCCACCAGCAGAGCCGACAGGGCCACTGAAGCTTGCTTT.

In its sample, this clonotype was seen a few times. The CDR3 bases are TGCGCCAGCAGCTTGGACCCGGGACAGAATATTTACCAAGAGACCCAGTACTTC. It codes for CASSLDPGQNIYQETQYF. This chain uses TRBV5-1 with TRBJ2-5; the match to TRBD1 covers 7 bases. The germline V gene has CDR1 SGHRS and CDR2 YFSETQ. V was pared by 0 bases and J by 0 bases, with 11 bases of the junction left unmatched. This CDR3 comprises 18 residues.

This clonotype has a count of ten or more. V usage is TRBV27 and J usage is TRBJ1-5; D is unresolved. The germline CDR1 and CDR2 sequences are MNHEY and SMNVEV (reference sequence). Trimming removed 0 bases from V and 11 bases from J, with 11 bases in between. There are 13 residues in the CDR3. CDR3 residues: CASSLSGSAAQHF. DNA for the CDR3: TGTGCCAGCAGTTTATCGGGGAGCGCGGCCCAGCATTTT.

The chain links TRBV28 to TRBJ2-5; TRBD1 aligns across 9 bases. V gave up 11 bases and J gave up 5 bases; unmatched junction bases: 12. Looked up from germline, CDR1 is MDHEN and CDR2 is SYDVKM. This CDR3 region has 14 residues. CDR3 sequence reads: CAVDKTGGRETQYF. The DNA for the CDR3 is TGTGCCGTAGATAAAACAGGGGGCAGGGAGACCCAGTACTTC.

Many counts were recorded for this clonotype. The junction departs from germline at one end; a sequencing error may be responsible. The CDR3 loop is CATSVGTRTKNIKYF. CDR3 in DNA: TGTGCCACCAGCGTTGGGACGAGGACCAAAAACATTAAGTACTTC. The V and J genes are TRBV15 and TRBJ2-4; D tentatively fits TRBD1 or TRBD2 (5 bases each). The germline V gene has CDR1 LNHNV and CDR2 YYDKDF (reference sequence). CDR3 length equals 15 residues.